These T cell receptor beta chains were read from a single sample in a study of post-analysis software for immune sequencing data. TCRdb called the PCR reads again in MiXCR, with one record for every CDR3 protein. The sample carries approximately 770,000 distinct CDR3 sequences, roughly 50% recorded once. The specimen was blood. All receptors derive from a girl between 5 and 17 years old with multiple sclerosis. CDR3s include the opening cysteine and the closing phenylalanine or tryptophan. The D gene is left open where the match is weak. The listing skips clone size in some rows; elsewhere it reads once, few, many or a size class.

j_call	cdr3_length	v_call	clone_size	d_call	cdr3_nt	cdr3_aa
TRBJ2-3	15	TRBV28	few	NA	TGTGCCAGCAGCTACCCACTAGGCCTGACAGATACGCAGTATTTT	CASSYPLGLTDTQYF
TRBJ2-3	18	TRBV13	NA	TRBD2	TGTGCCAGCAGCTTGTGGACTAGCGGGATCGTTAGCACAGATACGCAGTATTTT	CASSLWTSGIVSTDTQYF
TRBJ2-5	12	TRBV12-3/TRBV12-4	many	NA	TGTGCCAGCAGCTTAGAGGGGGAGACCCAGTACTTC	CASSLEGETQYF
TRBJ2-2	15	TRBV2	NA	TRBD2	TGTGCCAGCAGTGAGCGGGAGTGGGGAAACGGGGAGCTGTTTTTT	CASSEREWGNGELFF
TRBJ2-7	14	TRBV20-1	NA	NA	TGCAGTGCCACCCTCCTTCGGGCCACATACGAGCAGTACTTC	CSATLLRATYEQYF
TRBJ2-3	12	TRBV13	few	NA	TGTGCCAGCAGCTTGGCAGGGCATACGCAGTATTTT	CASSLAGHTQYF
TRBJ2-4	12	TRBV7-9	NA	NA	TGTGCCAGCAGAGAGCTAGGGGGGGAGCAGTACTTC	CASRELGGEQYF
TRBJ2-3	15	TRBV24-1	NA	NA	TGTGCCACCAGTGATTCGCAGGGGAGCACAGATACGCAGTATTTT	CATSDSQGSTDTQYF
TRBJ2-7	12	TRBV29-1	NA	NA	TGCAGCGTATTGACAGGCTCCTACGAGCAGTACTTC	CSVLTGSYEQYF
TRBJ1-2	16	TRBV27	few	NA	TGTGCCAGCAGTTTATCGTCAACAGGGAGTGTTGATGGCTACACCTTC	CASSLSSTGSVDGYTF
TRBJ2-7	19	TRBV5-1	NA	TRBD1	TGCGCCAGCAGCCCGGGCCGGGACAGGTTTCTCGGGGCCTCCTACGAGCAGTACTTC	CASSPGRDRFLGASYEQYF
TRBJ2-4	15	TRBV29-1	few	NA	TGCAGCGTTGAAAGCAAGGGGTGGTTAGGAAACATTCAGTACTTC	CSVESKGWLGNIQYF
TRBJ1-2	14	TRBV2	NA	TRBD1	TGTGCCAGCAGCGGGGACAGGGAGTCCTATGGCTACACCTTC	CASSGDRESYGYTF
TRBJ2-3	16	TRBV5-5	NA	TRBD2	TGTGCCAGCAGCTTGGGCGGGAGATTTTTGGCAGATACGCAGTATTTT	CASSLGGRFLADTQYF
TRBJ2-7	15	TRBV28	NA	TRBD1	TGTGCCAGCGGAACTTCCGGGACAGGGGGGTCGTGGCAGTACTTC	CASGTSGTGGSWQYF
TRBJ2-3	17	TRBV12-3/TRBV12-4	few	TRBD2	TGTGCCAGCAGTTTAGAGGGACTAGGAAGGAGCACAGATACGCAGTATTTT	CASSLEGLGRSTDTQYF
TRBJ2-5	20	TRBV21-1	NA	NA	TGTGCCAGCAGCAAATGGCACCCGCAAGACAGCCGTTTTCTAAAAGAGACCCAGTACTTC	CASSKWHPQDSRFLKETQYF
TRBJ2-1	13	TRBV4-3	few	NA	TGCGCCAGCAGCCAAGATCTGGGGTACGAGCAGTTCTTC	CASSQDLGYEQFF
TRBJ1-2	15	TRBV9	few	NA	TGTGCCAGCAGCGTAGGTGTAGAGTATAACTATGGCTACACCTTC	CASSVGVEYNYGYTF
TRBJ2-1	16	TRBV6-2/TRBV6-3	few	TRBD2	TGTGCCAGCAGTTACCGAGGACTAGCGGGGTTGTATGAGCAGTTCTTC	CASSYRGLAGLYEQFF
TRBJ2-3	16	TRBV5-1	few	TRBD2	TGCGCCAGCAGCTTGGCCGTAGCGGGCCCCACAGATACGCAGTATTTT	CASSLAVAGPTDTQYF
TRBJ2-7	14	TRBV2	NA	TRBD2	TGTGCCAGCAGGAGCGGGAGGGCCCGCTACGAGCAGTACTTC	CASRSGRARYEQYF
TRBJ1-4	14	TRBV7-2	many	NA	TGTGCCAGCAGCTTAGCGTCAGGGCAAGAAAAACTGTTTTTT	CASSLASGQEKLFF
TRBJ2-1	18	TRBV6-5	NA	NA	TGTGCCAGCAGTTACTCCCCCAGGGGGGTCTCTTCGCGGAATGAGCAGTTCTTC	CASSYSPRGVSSRNEQFF
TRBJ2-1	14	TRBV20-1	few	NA	TGCAGTGCCCAATGGGGCGGGTCCTACAATGAGCAGTTCTTC	CSAQWGGSYNEQFF
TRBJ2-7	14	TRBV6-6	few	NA	TGTGCCAGCACCGCGGGACCAGGAGACAATGAGCAGTACTTC	CASTAGPGDNEQYF
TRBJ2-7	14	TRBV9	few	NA	TGTGCCAGCAGCAGGGAGGAGTTCTCCTACGAGCAGTACTTC	CASSREEFSYEQYF
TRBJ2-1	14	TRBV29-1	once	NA	TGCAGCTTTTGGCACGGCCCACCGGGTTACGAGCAGTTCTTC	CSFWHGPPGYEQFF
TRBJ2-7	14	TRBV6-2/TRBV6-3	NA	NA	TGTGCCAGCACCACCTTGGGGGAAAACTACGAGCAGTACTTC	CASTTLGENYEQYF
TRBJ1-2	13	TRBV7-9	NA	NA	TGTGCCAGCAGCTTAGATTTGGGAGATGGCTACACCTTC	CASSLDLGDGYTF
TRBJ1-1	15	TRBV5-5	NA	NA	TGTGCCAGCAGCTGGGCGGACCGCCAGAACACTGAAGCTTTCTTT	CASSWADRQNTEAFF
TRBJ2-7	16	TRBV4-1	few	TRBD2	TGCGCCAGCAGCACCGAATGGACTAGTACCTCCTACGAGCAGTACTTC	CASSTEWTSTSYEQYF
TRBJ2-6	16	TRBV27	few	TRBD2	TGTGCCAGCAGTTTATGGCGGGGGAATGGGGCCAACGTCCTGACTTTC	CASSLWRGNGANVLTF
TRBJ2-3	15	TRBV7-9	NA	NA	TGTGCCAGCATCAAAGGCGCCCCTAGCACAGATACGCAGTATTTT	CASIKGAPSTDTQYF
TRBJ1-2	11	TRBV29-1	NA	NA	TGCAGCGTCGAAGAGCCAGGCGGCTACACCTTC	CSVEEPGGYTF
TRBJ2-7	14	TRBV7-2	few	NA	TGTGCCAGCAGCTTAGTCGCAACCCACTACGAGCAGTACTTC	CASSLVATHYEQYF
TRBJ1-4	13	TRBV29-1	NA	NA	TGCAGCGCTGGGGTTCAGGACGGTGAAAAACTGTTTTTT	CSAGVQDGEKLFF
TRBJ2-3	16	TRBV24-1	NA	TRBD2	TGTGCCACCAGTGATTGGTCTAGCGGGAGGGGAGATACGCAGTATTTT	CATSDWSSGRGDTQYF
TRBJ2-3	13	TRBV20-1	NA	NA	TGCAGTGCGGAGGAAGAAGCCACAGATACGCAGTATTTT	CSAEEEATDTQYF
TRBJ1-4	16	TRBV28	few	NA	TGTGCCAGCAGTTCCAGGGGAGTCGGGGCAAGGGAAAAACTGTTTTTT	CASSSRGVGAREKLFF
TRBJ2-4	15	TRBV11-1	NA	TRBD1	TGTGCCAGCAGCCTGTTAACAGGGGTCAAAAACATTCAGTACTTC	CASSLLTGVKNIQYF
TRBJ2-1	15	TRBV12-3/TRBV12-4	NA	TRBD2	TGTGCCAGCACCCCATGGCTAGCGGGAGTTAATGAGCAGTTCTTC	CASTPWLAGVNEQFF
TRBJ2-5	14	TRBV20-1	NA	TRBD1	TGCAGTGCTGACTACAGGGGGCCGGGAGAGACCCAGTACTTC	CSADYRGPGETQYF
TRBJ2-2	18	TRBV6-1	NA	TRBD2	TGTGCCAGCAGTGCGGGTCGACTAGCGGGAGTGGTGAACGGGGAGCTGTTTTTT	CASSAGRLAGVVNGELFF
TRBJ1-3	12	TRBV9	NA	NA	TGTGCCAGCAGCGTAGATGGAAACACCATATATTTT	CASSVDGNTIYF
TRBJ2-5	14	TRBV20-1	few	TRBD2	TGCAGTGCTAGACTAGCGGGAGGGTGGGAGACCCAGTACTTC	CSARLAGGWETQYF
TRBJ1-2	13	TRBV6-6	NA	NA	TGTGCCAGCAAGTACGGGGCTAACTATGGCTACACCTTC	CASKYGANYGYTF
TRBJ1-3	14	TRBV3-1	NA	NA	TGTGCCAGCAGCCGGCAAAGGGAGCGAAACACCATATATTTT	CASSRQRERNTIYF
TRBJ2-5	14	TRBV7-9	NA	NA	TGTGCCAGCAGCTTAGTGGGGTCTGGGGAGACCCAGTACTTC	CASSLVGSGETQYF
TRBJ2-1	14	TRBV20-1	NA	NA	TGCAGTGCTAGAGAGCCTAAGGGCCGGGGTGAGCAGTTCTTC	CSAREPKGRGEQFF
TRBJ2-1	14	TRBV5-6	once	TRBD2	TGTGCCAGCAGGGTAGCGGGAGGGCCGAATGAGCAGTTCTTC	CASRVAGGPNEQFF